This TCR beta chain came from a study of blood T cell repertoires in COVID-19. As for the study in general: There were acute and convalescent COVID-19 samples, and they came from the United States, Italy and Spain. T cells, B-cell-depleted T cells, or PBMCs supplied cDNA or gDNA.

Germline CDR1 and CDR2: LNHNV and YYDKDF (reference sequence). With V trimmed by 0 bases and J by 3 bases, 3 bases remained unmatched. The CDR3 length is 16 residues. In the source study's methods: Estimation of nucleated cell counts was performed using reference gene primer amplification. Generated by immunoSEQ multiplex PCR, the TCRdb table keeps only in-frame clones and is missing some. D and trimming were read from the DNA, whereas the V and J calls and clone size are those reported in that table. Of over 130,000 clones listed, 86% were seen once; the top ten hold roughly 3.5%. The clonotype originates from a man aged 65 to 79 with acute or convalescent COVID-19. The chain uses TRBV15 and TRBJ2-1; the match to TRBD1 covers 9 bases. The specimen sequenced was peripheral blood. This CDR3 reads CATSRDVGQGYNEQFF. The CDR3 region has the DNA TGTGCCACCAGCAGAGATGTGGGACAGGGCTACAATGAGCAGTTCTTC.